The 27 T cell receptor beta chains given below trace back to one sample, sequenced in a study of cytomegalovirus exposure and HLA in healthy donors. The PCR ran on 60 Vbeta and 13 Jbeta primers. Measured with immunoSEQ multiplex PCR; TCRdb has only the in-frame clones, and not every one. The table lists roughly 170,000 clones, approximately 81% of them singletons, with about 2% in the top ten. The sequenced sample consisted of PBMCs. Receptors originate from a woman aged 25 to 39 in good health and CMV-seronegative.

This clone was seen once. CDR3 protein: CANWPGQGYYGYTF. As DNA, the CDR3 is TGTGCCAACTGGCCGGGACAGGGATACTATGGCTACACCTTC. V is TRBV10-3 and J is TRBJ1-2; 9 bases match TRBD1. The trim removed 10 bases at V and 3 bases at J, leaving 9 bases unmatched. This CDR3 contains 14 residues. Germline V gene data show CDR1 as ENHRY and CDR2 as SYGVKD.

V gene TRBV9 combines with J gene TRBJ2-7, with a tentative D call TRBD2 (6 bases). Germline V lookup: CDR1 SGDLS, CDR2 YYNGEE. V lost 0 bases and J lost 6, with 7 bases in between. CDR3 length: 12 residues. The CDR3 spells CASSVVGGEQYF. CDR3 coding DNA: TGTGCCAGCAGCGTAGTGGGGGGCGAGCAGTACTTC.

The table lists this clone with a few counts. The V gene is TRBV27, the J gene TRBJ2-1, with TRBD2 identical over 11 bases. Germline V gives CDR1 MNHEY, CDR2 SMNVEV (reference sequence). The CDR3 is 18 amino acids. V lost 3 bases, J lost 6 bases, and 13 bases stayed unmatched. The CDR3 DNA is TGTGCCAGCAGTTTCCCATCTAGCGGGAGGATGGAGTTCAATGAGCAGTTCTTC. Its protein is CASSFPSSGRMEFNEQFF.

J is TRBJ2-2 and V is TRBV7-9; perhaps TRBD1 as D (6 bases). The V gene's germline CDR1 is SEHNR and CDR2 FQNEAQ (reference sequence). The CDR3 totals 16 residues. The V and J ends lost 3 bases and 0 bases respectively, with 11 bases between them. Here the CDR3 reads CASSFGTHSNTGELFF. The CDR3 DNA reads as TGTGCCAGCAGCTTCGGGACACATTCGAACACCGGGGAGCTGTTTTTT.

The sample holds one count of this clone. The rearrangement uses TRBV4-3 and TRBJ2-1; the D is unclear. CDR1 is LGHNA, CDR2 YSLEER, per germline. Trimming pared 0 bases from V and 6 bases from J, leaving 6 bases between. The CDR3 sequence is 13 residues long. As DNA, the CDR3 is TGCGCCAGCAGCCAAGATTTTATCAATGAGCAGTTCTTC. It encodes CASSQDFINEQFF.

V and J are TRBV9 and TRBJ2-7; 10 nucleotides agree with TRBD1. V dropped 3 bases and J dropped 4; count of bases not matched to a gene: 4. The V gene's germline CDR1 is SGDLS and CDR2 YYNGEE. The CDR3 has 14 amino acids. This CDR3 reads CASSARDRGYEQYF. The CDR3 DNA sequence: TGTGCCAGCAGCGCCCGGGACAGGGGATACGAGCAGTACTTC.

This clone has just a few counts. The chain employs TRBV4-1 and TRBJ2-3; 12 bases match TRBD2. V lost 4 bases to trimming and J lost 4 bases; unmatched junction nucleotides: 6. This CDR3 is built from 16 residues. Germline lookup yields CDR1 MGHRA and CDR2 YSYEKL. CDR3 in amino acids: CASSPVLAGGADTQYF. CDR3 nucleotide sequence: TGCGCCAGCAGCCCGGTTCTAGCGGGGGGGGCAGATACGCAGTATTTT.

The V gene is TRBV18, the J gene TRBJ2-2, with D possibly being TRBD2 (6 bases). Germline V lookup: CDR1 KGHSH, CDR2 LQKENI. This CDR3 is 17 amino acids long. The V end was cut by 0 bases, the J end by 2 bases, with 13 bases between. Here the CDR3 reads CASSPPREGLNTGELFF. CDR3 nucleotides: TGTGCCAGCTCACCACCGAGAGAGGGACTTAACACCGGGGAGCTGTTTTTT. Variable domain in full (rest from reference TRBV18 and TRBJ2-2): NAGVMQNPRHLVRRRGQEARLRCSPMKGHSHVYWYRQLPEEGLKFMVYLQKENIIDESGMPKERFSAEFPKEGPSILRIQQVVRGDSAAYFCASSPPREGLNTGELFFGEGSRLTVL.

The CDR3 loop is CASSSTPRGWAGELFF. The CDR3 nucleotides read TGTGCCAGCAGTTCCACACCCAGGGGGTGGGCCGGGGAGCTGTTTTTT. The chain recombines TRBV6-5 with TRBJ2-2; TRBD1 aligns across 7 bases. CDR1 and CDR2 from the germline V gene are MNHEY and SVGAGI. The CDR3 is made up of 16 amino acids. The trim removed 4 bases at V and 6 bases at J, leaving 11 bases unmatched.

The chain's CDR3 is CASSFGTARVDTQYF. CDR3 in DNA: TGTGCCAGCAGTTTCGGGACAGCCCGGGTGGATACGCAGTATTTT. The chain combines TRBV27 with TRBJ2-3; 7 nucleotides line up with TRBD1. The germline V gene encodes CDR1 MNHEY and CDR2 SMNVEV (reference sequence). There are 15 residues in the CDR3. Trimming removed 3 bases from V and 6 bases from J; junction bases left unmatched: 9.

The V gene is TRBV7-6, the J gene TRBJ2-5; 8 positions agree with TRBD1. After removal of 1 base from V and 6 bases from J, the junction contained 7 bases not matched to a gene. This CDR3 spans 15 amino acids. Germline loops: CDR1 SGHVS, CDR2 FNYEAQ. CDR3 DNA sequence: TGTGCCAGCAGCTTAGGGACAGGGTCTCAGAAGACCCAGTACTTC. This sequence encodes CASSLGTGSQKTQYF. Variable domain in full (rest from reference TRBV7-6 and TRBJ2-5): GAGVSQSPRYKVTKRGQDVALRCDPISGHVSLYWYRQALGQGPEFLTYFNYEAQQDKSGLPNDRFSAERPEGSISTLTIQRTEQRDSAMYRCASSLGTGSQKTQYFGPGTRLLVL.

This chain connects TRBV9 to TRBJ1-2; 8 bases match TRBD1. J gave up 6 bases and V 4 bases, and 2 bases lay outside the gene matches. Germline CDR1 SGDLS, CDR2 YYNGEE. CDR3 length equals 12 residues. The CDR3 here is CASSRQGHGYTF. Here the CDR3 DNA reads TGTGCCAGCAGCAGACAGGGGCATGGCTACACCTTC.

The V gene is TRBV7-9, the J gene TRBJ1-2, with D uncertain. This CDR3 region has 12 residues. V was shortened by 1 base and J by 4 bases, with 4 bases between the two germline ends. Germline CDR1 and CDR2: SEHNR and FQNEAQ (reference sequence). The CDR3 loop reads CASSLGAYGYTF. The CDR3 DNA is TGTGCCAGCAGCTTAGGGGCCTATGGCTACACCTTC.

V is TRBV28 and J is TRBJ2-3; tentatively, D is TRBD1 (5 bases). Trimming pared 2 bases from V and 4 bases from J, leaving 13 bases between. The CDR3 contains 15 residues. CDR1 and CDR2 (germline): MDHEN, SYDVKM. The chain's CDR3 is CASSLRPGAPDTQYF. Written as DNA, the CDR3 is TGTGCCAGCAGTTTACGGCCTGGGGCCCCAGATACGCAGTATTTT.

The chain employs TRBV19 and TRBJ2-3, with a weak D call TRBD2 (5 bases). In germline, CDR1 is LNHDA, CDR2 SQIVND (reference sequence). This CDR3 has 13 residues. The V and J ends lost 8 bases and 8 bases respectively, with 17 bases between them. CDR3 DNA sequence: TGTGCCAGTTCCCAAGGACGCACTAGTACGCAGTATTTT. Amino acid sequence: CASSQGRTSTQYF.

The CDR3 sequence: CSVSHRVHNEQFF. CDR3 coding DNA: TGCAGCGTTTCCCATCGGGTTCACAATGAGCAGTTCTTC. The rearrangement joins TRBV29-1 to TRBJ2-1; the D is unclear. The V and J ends lost 5 bases and 5 bases respectively, with 13 bases between them. CDR3 length: 13 amino acids. Germline loops: CDR1 SQVTM, CDR2 ANQGSEA.

This clone appeared a few times. This rearrangement joins TRBV28 to TRBJ2-7; possible D gene TRBD2, 5 bases. The germline CDR1 and CDR2 sequences are MDHEN and SYDVKM. The CDR3 extends over 13 amino acids. V gave up 5 bases and J gave up 1 base, with 9 bases separating them. CDR3 coding DNA: TGTGCCAGCAGTCTACGGGGATCCTACGAGCAGTACTTC. Translation gives CASSLRGSYEQYF.

This clone is medium-sized in the sample. V usage is TRBV6-1 and J usage is TRBJ1-4; 10 positions match TRBD1. The CDR3 contains 16 residues. The V and J ends lost 0 bases and 8 bases, in that order; junction bases with no gene match: 6. CDR1 and CDR2 (germline): MNHNS, SASEGT. The CDR3 loop reads CASSEAYGTGVEKLFF. CDR3 in DNA: TGTGCCAGCAGTGAAGCGTACGGGACAGGGGTAGAAAAACTGTTTTTT.

Written as DNA, the CDR3 is TGTGCCAGCAGAGGGGTTAACACCGGGGAGCTGTTTTTT. This codes for CASRGVNTGELFF. This chain uses TRBV27 with TRBJ2-2; maybe TRBD1 (5 bases). The CDR3 is made up of 13 amino acids. Trimming left V 6 bases short and J 2 bases short, with 7 bases between. Germline CDR1 MNHEY, CDR2 SMNVEV (reference sequence).

The chain combines TRBV5-1 with TRBJ1-4, with D possibly matching TRBD1 (5 bases). This CDR3 has 15 amino acids. The V gene's germline CDR1 is SGHRS and CDR2 YFSETQ. The V end was cut by 0 bases, the J end by 7 bases, with 13 bases between. The CDR3 region has the DNA TGCGCCAGCAGCTTGGAAGGGGCGGGAGGTGAAAAACTGTTTTTT. This codes for CASSLEGAGGEKLFF.

The chain links TRBV6-1 to TRBJ1-2; tentative D call: TRBD1 (5 bases). The germline V gene has CDR1 MNHNS and CDR2 SASEGT. This CDR3 has 14 amino acids. Trimming took 3 bases from V and 7 from J, leaving 15 bases between them. The CDR3 nucleotides read TGTGCCAGCAGTGACAGGGTTTGGTCCAGTGGCTACACCTTC. This gives the protein CASSDRVWSSGYTF.

The chain carries TRBV2 and TRBJ1-3; 7 positions agree with TRBD1. V lost 7 bases and J lost 4; bases outside the gene matches: 10. The length of the CDR3 is 15 residues. From germline, CDR1 is SNHLY and CDR2 FYNNEI. The CDR3 bases are TGTGCCAGCAAAGCCGGGACAGCCAACGGAAACACCATATATTTT. It yields the protein CASKAGTANGNTIYF.

This chain connects TRBV6-6 to TRBJ2-5; TRBD1 matches at 9 bases. The CDR3 extends over 16 amino acids. V shed 6 bases and J 5 bases; nucleotides not matched to a gene: 13. CDR1 MNHNY and CDR2 SVGAGI come from the germline V gene (reference sequence). Here the CDR3 reads CASRPITGTGRETQYF. CDR3 DNA sequence: TGTGCCAGCAGACCCATCACCGGGACAGGGAGGGAGACCCAGTACTTC.

Turning to this clone: This sample includes further DNA sequences coding for the same CDR3. The chain has TRBV9 and TRBJ1-2, with D hard to call. Germline V CDR1 and CDR2: SGDLS, YYNGEE. This CDR3 is 13 amino acids long. Deletions cut 2 bases from V and 1 base from J, with 6 bases between. The CDR3 loop is CASSVGGNYGYTF. Written as DNA, the CDR3 is TGTGCCAGCAGCGTGGGAGGTAACTATGGCTACACCTTC.

The rearrangement joins TRBV5-1 to TRBJ2-7; 9 nucleotides align to TRBD2. The CDR3 contains 15 residues. Trimming took 0 bases from V and 4 from J; bases not matched to a gene: 5. In germline, CDR1 is SGHRS, CDR2 YFSETQ. This chain's CDR3 is CASSLDSGSLYEQYF. Here the CDR3 DNA reads TGCGCCAGCAGCTTGGATAGCGGGAGTCTTTACGAGCAGTACTTC.

This clone was observed a single time. The gene calls are TRBV7-6 and TRBJ1-2; D may be TRBD1 (6 bases). CDR1 is SGHVS, CDR2 FNYEAQ, per germline. CDR3 size: 16 residues. V lost 1 base and J lost 3, with 15 bases in between. CDR3 nucleotides: TGTGCCAGCAGCTTAGACCCAGGGGCCTTCCACTATGGCTACACCTTC. Its protein is CASSLDPGAFHYGYTF.

The V call is TRBV5-4, the J call TRBJ2-7; 7 bases are a match to TRBD2. CDR1 is SGHNT, CDR2 YYREEE, per germline (reference sequence). The CDR3 is 13 residues long. J lost 9 bases, V lost 3 bases, and 9 bases had no gene match. CDR3 amino acids: CASSSSGGGGQYF. The CDR3 DNA follows: TGTGCCAGCAGCTCTAGCGGCGGAGGAGGGCAGTACTTC.